The 28 T cell receptor beta chains listed next were all sequenced from one sample in a study of vaccination and CD4 T cells after COVID-19. Sequencing of cultured CD4+ T cell DNA used the Oncomine TCR Beta short-read assay. TCRdb re-called the PCR reads through MiXCR, storing one row per CDR3 protein. The table has some 16,000 distinct CDR3 sequences, roughly 56% seen once. Their target antigens are unknown. Treatment noted: approximately nine-day PBMC culture with coronavirus spike peptide pools or control peptides (ViraFEST assay). The sample consisted of cultured CD4+ T cells from blood, taken after SARS-CoV-2 vaccination. These receptors were taken from a human donor with COVID-19.

This clonotype was observed a few times. This sequence joins TRBV29-1 and TRBJ1-2; possibly TRBD1 for D (6 bases). This CDR3 contains 13 residues. Trimming stripped 3 bases from V and 6 bases from J, with 14 bases between. Germline values: CDR1 SQVTM, CDR2 ANQGSEA. The CDR3 loop is CSVDSAGVDGYTF. CDR3 coding DNA: TGCAGCGTTGATTCGGCAGGGGTCGATGGCTACACCTTC.

A single count supports this clonotype. V is TRBV20-1 and J is TRBJ1-5; TRBD1 matches at 9 bases. CDR3 length: 19 residues. The trim removed 1 base at V and 4 bases at J, leaving 17 bases unmatched. CDR1 is DFQATT and CDR2 is SNEGSKA in the germline V gene (reference sequence). The CDR3 bases are TGCAGTGCTAGAGCGTCGTTGGTAGGACAGGGGTCCTGGAATCAGCCCCAGCATTTT. This encodes CSARASLVGQGSWNQPQHF.

CDR3: CASSYLGITEAFF. The CDR3, as DNA: TGTGCCAGCAGTTACCTGGGGATCACTGAAGCTTTCTTT. The rearrangement uses TRBV6-2 or TRBV6-3 and TRBJ1-1, with D unresolved. The V end was cut by 2 bases, the J end by 4 bases, with 8 bases between. CDR3 length equals 13 residues. Germline-derived CDR1 and CDR2 are MNHEY and SVGEGT.

The rearrangement uses TRBV20-1 and TRBJ2-5, with D perhaps matching TRBD2 (5 bases). Germline CDR1 and CDR2: DFQATT and SNEGSKA (reference sequence). Trimming cost V 4 bases and J 5 bases, with 11 bases left between them. The CDR3 extends over 12 amino acids. Here the CDR3 DNA reads TGCAGTGCTAACGGGGTAGGGGAGACCCAGTACTTC. It codes for CSANGVGETQYF.

V is TRBV5-1 and J is TRBJ2-3, with D unclear. Per the germline V gene, CDR1 is SGHRS and CDR2 is YFSETQ. V lost 2 bases, J lost 0 bases, and 7 bases lay in between. CDR3 length: 14 residues. The CDR3 DNA reads as TGCGCCAGCAGCTTAACTACTAGCACAGATACGCAGTATTTT. Residues: CASSLTTSTDTQYF.

The chain combines TRBV12-3 or TRBV12-4 with TRBJ1-6; D not resolved. The CDR3 covers 13 residues. V was pared by 5 bases and J by 10 bases, with 12 bases between. Written as DNA, the CDR3 is TGTGCCAGCAGTCTCCGGCTGGAGTCACCCCTCCACTTT. It encodes CASSLRLESPLHF.

V and J are TRBV24-1 and TRBJ2-3; tentative D call: TRBD2 (7 bases). The CDR3 has 14 amino acids. Trimming stripped 9 bases from V and 6 bases from J, with 18 bases between. Germline loops: CDR1 KGHDR, CDR2 SFDVKD. The DNA for the CDR3 is TGTGCCACCGGGAGCGGGGACAACCGGGATACGCAGTATTTT. Residues: CATGSGDNRDTQYF.

The chain carries TRBV7-8 and TRBJ1-6, with 7 positions matching TRBD1. The germline CDR1 and CDR2 sequences are SGHVS and FQNEAQ. This CDR3 has 15 amino acids. Germline trimming cut 5 bases from V and 8 bases from J; bases unmatched to any gene: 9. CDR3 nucleotides: TGTGCCAGCAGCCCCGGGGACAGAGACTATTCACCCCTCCACTTT. This gives the protein CASSPGDRDYSPLHF.

The CDR3 DNA sequence: TGTGCCAGCACCAACGGGGGGGAGGCGTACTTC. As protein: CASTNGGEAYF. This rearrangement joins TRBV6-1 to TRBJ2-7; 8 bases line up with TRBD2. The CDR3 loop spans 11 amino acids. V shed 7 bases and J 12 bases; nucleotides not matched to a gene: 8. Germline values: CDR1 MNHNS, CDR2 SASEGT.

This sequence joins TRBV2 and TRBJ1-4; 7 bases agree with TRBD1. This CDR3 contains 15 residues. In germline, CDR1 is SNHLY, CDR2 FYNNEI. V trimming: 3 bases; J trimming: 4 bases; junction bases outside the gene matches: 5. The CDR3 loop reads CASSDPWDSNEKLFF. DNA for the CDR3: TGTGCCAGCAGTGATCCTTGGGACAGTAATGAAAAACTGTTTTTT.

V and J are TRBV6-2 or TRBV6-3 and TRBJ1-1; 8 bases line up with TRBD1. CDR1 is MNHEY and CDR2 is SVGEGT in the germline V gene. This CDR3 region has 14 residues. Unmatched junction bases numbered 3, after V lost 2 bases and J lost 4 bases. In nucleotides, the CDR3 is TGTGCCAGCAGTTACCTGGGACAGGCCACTGAAGCTTTCTTT. It yields the protein CASSYLGQATEAFF.

The V call is TRBV7-8, the J call TRBJ1-2; 7 bases align to TRBD1. The CDR3 covers 12 residues. V shed 4 bases, J shed 9 bases, and the junction held 5 bases outside the gene matches. Germline lookup yields CDR1 SGHVS and CDR2 FQNEAQ. Written as DNA, the CDR3 is TGTGCCAGCAGCTCGGACAGGCTCAGCTACACCTTC. Translating gives CASSSDRLSYTF.

The sample holds a few counts of this clonotype. V gene TRBV11-3 combines with J gene TRBJ2-7; possible D gene TRBD2, 6 bases. V dropped 0 bases and J dropped 0 bases, with 9 bases sitting between them. CDR3 length: 15 residues. Germline assignment: CDR1 SGHNT and CDR2 YENEEA. The CDR3 DNA is TGTGCCAGCAGCTTAGACGGGGGAGACTCCTACGAGCAGTACTTC. As protein: CASSLDGGDSYEQYF.

This clonotype was detected only a few times. The chain uses TRBV15 and TRBJ1-1, with 9 bases aligning to TRBD1. The germline V gene encodes CDR1 LNHNV and CDR2 YYDKDF (reference sequence). V trimming: 0 bases; J trimming: 4 bases; junction bases outside the gene matches: 3. CDR3 length: 15 residues. The DNA for the CDR3 is TGTGCCACCAGCAGAGACGGGACAGGGTTCACTGAAGCTTTCTTT. Protein: CATSRDGTGFTEAFF.

This clonotype turned up a few times. The V and J genes are TRBV19 and TRBJ2-7; D might be TRBD1 (6 bases). The CDR3 spans 12 residues. CDR1 is LNHDA and CDR2 is SQIVND in the germline V gene (reference sequence). The V end was cut by 2 bases, the J end by 4 bases, with 6 bases between. CDR3 in DNA: TGTGCCAGTAGTATAAGGGGGTACGAGCAGTACTTC. Translated: CASSIRGYEQYF.

The chain joins TRBV20-1 to TRBJ2-3, with 11 bases lining up with TRBD2. The V and J ends lost 5 bases and 7 bases, in that order; junction bases with no gene match: 11. Germline V lookup: CDR1 DFQATT, CDR2 SNEGSKA (reference sequence). The CDR3 totals 15 residues. DNA of the CDR3: TGCAGTGCTTCGCATGGGACTAGCGGAGGCAATACGCAGTATTTT. Translated: CSASHGTSGGNTQYF.

The rearrangement uses TRBV12-3 or TRBV12-4 and TRBJ1-5, with 8 bases lining up with TRBD1. The CDR3 runs 13 residues. V gave up 8 bases and J gave up 6 bases; unmatched junction bases: 6. In DNA form, the CDR3 reads TGTGCCAGCCAGACAGGGGAGGGTCAGCCCCAGCATTTT. Its translation: CASQTGEGQPQHF.

The sample holds a few counts of this clonotype. The chain employs TRBV20-1 and TRBJ2-5; a weak D match, TRBD1 (5 bases). From germline, CDR1 is DFQATT and CDR2 SNEGSKA (reference sequence). The CDR3 covers 15 residues. V gave up 6 bases and J gave up 1 base, with 18 bases separating them. The CDR3 reads CSAFSSKGVQETQYF. The DNA of the CDR3 is TGCAGTGCCTTTAGCTCTAAAGGGGTCCAAGAGACCCAGTACTTC.

The chain joins TRBV7-2 to TRBJ2-5; TRBD2 agrees at 13 bases. The germline gives CDR1 SGHTA, CDR2 FQGNSA. Trimming removed 3 bases from V and 4 bases from J; junction bases left unmatched: 8. The CDR3 covers 17 residues. CDR3 sequence: CASSLGLAGTVGETQYF. DNA for the CDR3: TGTGCCAGCAGCTTGGGACTAGCGGGGACAGTGGGAGAGACCCAGTACTTC. The full variable domain, in which reference TRBV7-2 and TRBJ2-5 provide the parts outside the CDR3, is GAGVSQSPSNKVTEKGKDVELRCDPISGHTALYWYRQSLGQGLEFLIYFQGNSAPDKSGLPSDRFSAERTGGSVSTLTIQRTQQEDSAVYLCASSLGLAGTVGETQYFGPGTRLLVL.

The chain links TRBV15 to TRBJ1-5; possibly TRBD1 for D (6 bases). The CDR3 extends over 16 amino acids. Trimming left V 6 bases short and J 7 bases short, with 22 bases between. Germline CDR1 reads LNHNV; CDR2 reads YYDKDF (reference sequence). CDR3 DNA: TGTGCCACCAGTGGTGGGGGGCCGGGGGATGGACAGCCCCAGCATTTT. Encoded protein: CATSGGGPGDGQPQHF.

This clonotype has more than one count but fewer than ten. The chain combines TRBV20-1 with TRBJ1-3, with D tentatively TRBD1 (6 bases). CDR3 length: 14 residues. Germline assignment: CDR1 DFQATT and CDR2 SNEGSKA (reference sequence). Trimming took off 3 bases at V and 9 bases at J, with 18 bases between the two ends. CDR3 residues: CSASFGGSRGTIYF. For the CDR3, the DNA is TGCAGTGCTAGTTTCGGGGGCAGCAGGGGCACCATATATTTT.

This clonotype was counted between two and nine times. J is TRBJ1-5 and V is TRBV6-5, with D unresolved. V dropped 2 bases and J dropped 6 bases, with 11 bases sitting between them. The CDR3 runs 14 residues. Germline CDR1 and CDR2: MNHEY and SVGAGI. The CDR3 loop is CASSYLGRGQPQHF. The CDR3 DNA reads TGTGCCAGCAGTTACCTAGGACGGGGTCAGCCCCAGCATTTT.

There are a few counts of this clonotype. The V and J genes are TRBV20-1 and TRBJ1-6; D ambiguous. V gave up 6 bases and J gave up 4 bases, with 16 bases separating them. The CDR3 runs 15 residues. Per the germline V gene, CDR1 is DFQATT and CDR2 is SNEGSKA (reference sequence). The CDR3 spells CSASKTDLYNSPLHF. The CDR3, as DNA: TGCAGTGCGTCAAAGACGGATCTTTATAATTCACCCCTCCACTTT.

This clonotype occurred a few times. The V gene is TRBV11-1, the J gene TRBJ1-1, with no clear D. Between the trimmed V and J ends, which lost 3 bases and 3 bases, there was a span of 14 bases. The CDR3 has 15 residues. Germline-derived CDR1 and CDR2 are SGHAT and FQDESV (reference sequence). The DNA of the CDR3 is TGTGCCAGCAGCTTTTCCCCTCGCCGGGACACTGAAGCTTTCTTT. It yields the protein CASSFSPRRDTEAFF.

DNA of the CDR3: TGCAGTGCGGGGGGACTAGCGGGGAGTAGCACAGATACGCAGTATTTT. Amino acids: CSAGGLAGSSTDTQYF. The chain has TRBV20-1 and TRBJ2-3, with 13 bases lining up with TRBD2. Germline trimming cut 6 bases from V and 0 bases from J; bases unmatched to any gene: 6. Germline V gene data show CDR1 as DFQATT and CDR2 as SNEGSKA (reference sequence). This CDR3 has 16 residues.

The chain links TRBV6-2 or TRBV6-3 to TRBJ1-5, with D possibly matching TRBD1 (5 bases). V was cut by 8 bases and J by 1 base, with 15 bases left in between. The CDR3 has 15 amino acids. CDR1 is MNHEY and CDR2 is SVGEGT in the germline V gene. CDR3 DNA sequence: TGTGCCAGCCAGCCTTGGGGGTTGAGCAATCAGCCCCAGCATTTT. Translation: CASQPWGLSNQPQHF.

This clonotype was seen a single time. V is TRBV11-3 and J is TRBJ2-7; D gene unclear. This CDR3 comprises 14 residues. V gave up 1 base and J gave up 5 bases, with 12 bases separating them. Germline V gene sequence: CDR1 SGHNT, CDR2 YENEEA. CDR3 loop: CASSLGKVLHEQYF. The CDR3 nucleotides read TGTGCCAGCAGCTTAGGGAAGGTCCTCCACGAGCAGTACTTC.

In this sample, this clonotype turned up a few times. The chain combines TRBV27 with TRBJ2-2; 11 bases agree with TRBD2. Germline assignment: CDR1 MNHEY and CDR2 SMNVEV (reference sequence). The CDR3 runs 17 residues. Unmatched junction bases numbered 11, after V lost 4 bases and J lost 7 bases. DNA of the CDR3: TGTGCCAGCAGTTCCTTTCTAGCGGGGGGACGAGGCGGGGAGCTGTTTTTT. It specifies CASSSFLAGGRGGELFF.